This TCR beta chain was documented in a study of shared T cell receptors in the human thymus (dated by TCRdb to the early 2020s). Regarding the research as a whole: The study examined how self-reactive, shared T-cell receptor alpha chains are generated in the human thymus.

Counted from cysteine to phenylalanine, this CDR3 has 17 amino acids. The only DNA kept is the CDR3, 51 bases in frame from the first base. Trimming takes 4 bases off V and 5 bases off J; junction bases not matched to a gene: 16. As encoded in the germline V gene, CDR1 is MGHRA while CDR2 is YSYEKL. Worth noting for this clone: Its antigen is unknown. No per-base quality is available; no much larger clone lies one base away.

Libraries were built with the immunoSEQ multiplex PCR assay. What TCRdb holds here is the immuneACCESS table cut down to in-frame rearrangements. Part of the clones is not present; checked against another copy, under half of the missing clones reflect an unresolved V gene, and the others are unexplained. Present in this sample are some 660,000 clones, approximately 89% of which were seen just once. The ten largest clones represent roughly 0.0087% of the sample. The same data also went into a second study, on human thymus T cells. The second paper states: Immunologically healthy infants undergoing open corrective cardiac surgery for congenital heart defects in Finland were used as donors. The thymus tissue came from surgical resects taken out during corrective cardiac surgery. V and J gene segment usage appeared biased in both thymic and peripheral blood repertoires. Highly overlapping thymic TCR repertoires among unrelated individuals were reported in the related research. The study used under 10 infant thymus samples plus four related peripheral blood samples to characterize TCR alpha and beta repertoires. Donor ages ranged from roughly 7 to 250 days, and the cohort comprised roughly six male and two female infants. After being mechanically released from the tissue, thymocytes were kept at -70 degrees C in pellets of roughly 9.5-32 million cells. Genomic DNA was extracted from frozen cell pellets with a QIAsymphony instrument. The immunoSEQ multiplex PCR assay was used to amplify the TCRB and TCRAD loci from a standardized amount of quality-controlled genomic DNA. Amplicons spanned the V(D)J region at a length sufficient to cover the CDR3 and identify V and J genes. Through the commercial immunoSEQ service, the amplicons were sequenced on an Illumina platform. Primer bias and sequencing errors were corrected using previously described methods, and TCRAD and TCRB definitions followed the IMGT database. Analysis of the repertoires was done with immunoSEQ Analyzer 3.0 and VDJTools and included basic statistics, V/J segment usage, diversity estimates, rarefaction and pairwise overlap. Chao1, ChaoE, Efron-Thisted, Shannon and inverse Simpson indices were used to estimate diversity, which was also estimated on datasets down-sampled to the smallest sample. Repertoire overlap was assessed by strict matching of CDR3 nucleotide sequence, V gene and J gene, and clustering was done by Jaccard-based multidimensional scaling. Thymus samples yielded on average around 810,000 unique TCRB clonotypes, compared with roughly 92,000 from blood samples.

Sequenced sample: thymocytes. The clonotype was recovered from a boy less than two years old with a congenital heart defect. Donor details come from another sample of the same person, matched by shared clones. The chain links TRBV4-1 with TRBJ2-7; the central 8 bases match TRBD1. The DNA sequence reads TGCGCCAGCAGCCCTTTTTCCGAGGACAGGGTCCGACACGAGCAGTACTTC. It codes for CASSPFSEDRVRHEQYF.